This passage covers 14 T cell receptor beta chains from one sample sequenced in a study of blood T cell repertoires in COVID-19. Produced via immunoSEQ multiplex PCR; TCRdb's table is partial and in-frame only. The sample has under 300,000 clones; approximately 83% are singletons. Sequencing was done on a sample of peripheral blood. The source of these receptors is a woman aged 45-65 years who had recovered from COVID-19.

The CDR3: CASSPGHLRGGYTF. DNA of the CDR3: TGTGCCAGCAGTCCGGGACATCTTAGAGGAGGCTACACCTTC. This sequence joins TRBV2 and TRBJ1-2; D is possibly TRBD1 (6 bases). The CDR3 extends over 14 amino acids. The V gene's germline CDR1 is SNHLY and CDR2 FYNNEI. Trimming stripped 5 bases from V and 8 bases from J, with 18 bases between.

This chain joins TRBV6-6 and TRBJ1-1, with D uncertain. V lost 5 bases and J lost 4, with 14 bases in between. Germline-derived CDR1 and CDR2 are MNHNY and SVGAGI (reference sequence). The CDR3 spans 14 residues. The CDR3 reads CASSPSDMGTEAFF. The CDR3 region has the DNA TGTGCCAGCAGTCCCTCCGACATGGGCACTGAAGCTTTCTTT.

The gene calls are TRBV7-2 and TRBJ2-4, with D possibly being TRBD2 (5 bases). The germline V and J ends were trimmed by 5 bases and 5 bases, with 13 bases remaining between them. CDR1 is SGHTA, CDR2 FQGNSA, per germline. This CDR3 region has 14 residues. The CDR3 region is CASSARGLENIQYF. Here the CDR3 DNA reads TGTGCCAGCAGCGCCAGAGGGTTGGAAAACATTCAGTACTTC.

This clone appeared a few times. This chain links TRBV4-3 with TRBJ2-3; 11 nucleotides line up with TRBD2. This CDR3 is built from 19 residues. The V gene's germline CDR1 is LGHNA and CDR2 YSLEER. V dropped 4 bases and J dropped 6; count of bases not matched to a gene: 18. The chain's CDR3 is CASSPGATGTSGSGDTQYF. CDR3 DNA sequence: TGCGCCAGCAGCCCAGGAGCCACCGGGACTAGCGGCAGTGGGGATACGCAGTATTTT.

CDR3 protein: CSASHPEATNEKLFF. The CDR3 DNA is TGCAGTGCTAGTCATCCGGAGGCAACTAATGAAAAACTGTTTTTT. This chain uses TRBV20-1 with TRBJ1-4; no firm D call. CDR1 DFQATT and CDR2 SNEGSKA come from the germline V gene (reference sequence). The ends were cut back, 3 bases at V and 0 bases at J, with 11 bases in the middle. This CDR3 has 15 amino acids.

In regard to this clone: Other DNA sequences in this sample translate to the same CDR3. The chain joins TRBV18 to TRBJ2-5; 9 positions agree with TRBD1. This CDR3 comprises 15 residues. V was pared by 1 base and J by 5 bases, with 5 bases of the junction left unmatched. CDR1 and CDR2 (germline): KGHSH, LQKENI. The CDR3 sequence is CASSPRGQGGETQYF. The CDR3 bases are TGTGCCAGCTCACCACGGGGACAGGGAGGGGAGACCCAGTACTTC.

This clone appeared once. The rearrangement uses TRBV21-1 and TRBJ1-1; TRBD1, as called in the table, went unchecked against the DNA. TRBV21-1 is annotated as a pseudogene. This CDR3 region has 15 residues. The CDR3: CASSTSGQMNTEAFF. CDR3 DNA: TGTGCCAGCAGCACATCCGGACAGATGAACACTGAAGCTTTCTTT.

This clone showed up just once. The rearrangement joins TRBV28 to TRBJ1-2, with D uncertain. Trimming took off 8 bases at V and 5 bases at J, with 9 bases between the two ends. Germline V gene lookup returns CDR1 MDHEN and CDR2 SYDVKM. CDR3 length: 11 amino acids. This CDR3 reads CASSFRYGYTF. For the CDR3, the DNA is TGTGCCAGCTCCTTTCGGTATGGCTACACCTTC.

Here the CDR3 reads CASSDASRAQHF. The CDR3 DNA reads TGTGCCAGTTCCGACGCGTCGCGGGCCCAGCATTTT. The chain employs TRBV3-1 (or the pseudogene TRBV3-2) and TRBJ1-5, with D uncertain. The length of the CDR3 is 12 residues. Trimming removed 9 bases from V and 11 bases from J, with 17 bases in between. CDR1 is LGHDT and CDR2 is YNNKEL in the germline V gene (reference sequence).

V usage is TRBV29-1 and J usage is TRBJ2-6, with 7 bases lining up with TRBD1. The CDR3 totals 15 residues. Trimming removed 4 bases from V and 4 bases from J; junction bases left unmatched: 7. Looked up from germline, CDR1 is SQVTM and CDR2 is ANQGSEA. The CDR3 spells CSVAPGGTGANVLTF. The CDR3 nucleotides read TGCAGCGTTGCCCCAGGGGGAACAGGGGCCAACGTCCTGACTTTC.

J is TRBJ2-3 and V is TRBV27; a possible D gene is TRBD2 (6 bases). CDR3 length: 12 residues. The V end was cut by 5 bases, the J end by 6 bases, with 9 bases between. Germline CDR1 reads MNHEY; CDR2 reads SMNVEV (reference sequence). Here the CDR3 reads CASSPRGDTQYF. The CDR3 coding sequence is TGTGCCAGCAGTCCACGGGGGGATACGCAGTATTTT.

This clone was seen just once. The chain joins TRBV3-1 (or the pseudogene TRBV3-2) to TRBJ2-1, with D possibly being TRBD1 (6 bases). This CDR3 contains 16 residues. Germline V gives CDR1 LGHDT, CDR2 YNNKEL (reference sequence). Deletions cut 6 bases from V and 7 bases from J, with 22 bases between. The CDR3 is CASRGGPGQVKNEQFF. The DNA of the CDR3 is TGTGCCAGCAGAGGGGGACCGGGACAAGTGAAGAATGAGCAGTTCTTC.

The chain carries TRBV5-5 and TRBJ2-7, with 12 nucleotides matching TRBD2. V lost 7 bases, J lost 7 bases, and 9 bases stayed unmatched. Germline loops: CDR1 SGHKS, CDR2 YYEKEE (reference sequence). This CDR3 has 14 amino acids. The CDR3 nucleotides read TGTGCCAGCGGCAACCTAGCGGGAGGGCTGGAGCAGTACTTC. It translates to CASGNLAGGLEQYF. Full variable domain (outside the CDR3, taken from reference TRBV5-5 and TRBJ2-7): DAGVTQSPTHLIKTRGQQVTLRCSPISGHKSVSWYQQVLGQGPQFIFQYYEKEERGRGNFPDRFSARQFPNYSSELNVNALLLGDSALYLCASGNLAGGLEQYFGPGTRLTVT.

This clone was observed a few times. The gene calls are TRBV12-5 and TRBJ2-1; D possibly corresponds to TRBD2 (5 bases). CDR3 length: 14 residues. The germline V gene encodes CDR1 LGHNT and CDR2 FRNRAP. V lost 0 bases, J lost 7 bases, and 10 bases lay in between. The CDR3 protein is CASGLVRRWNEQFF. CDR3 coding DNA: TGTGCTAGTGGTTTGGTACGGAGGTGGAATGAGCAGTTCTTC.